This T cell receptor (beta chain) was captured by sequencing in a study of CD8 T cells in ankylosing spondylitis. This CDR3 comprises 15 residues. Germline lookup yields CDR1 SGDLS and CDR2 YYNGEE. With 5 bases clipped from V and 3 bases from J, the junction kept 4 bases outside the gene matches. Findings and limits, study-wide: Several of the motif variants were reported before in synovial fluid and blood from reactive arthritis.

By proportion, this clonotype is medium-sized. The antigen remains undetermined. TCR beta libraries were made by quantitative 5'-RACE with molecular barcodes. TCRdb reprocessed the 5' RACE reads with MiXCR, giving one entry per CDR3 protein. The sample holds about 7,900 distinct CDR3 sequences, roughly 3.9% seen once. This chain joins TRBV9 and TRBJ2-2; 10 nucleotides match TRBD1. Sequencing was performed on blood, either unsorted or a sorted T cell fraction (not recorded which). The sequence was collected from a female donor with ankylosing spondylitis or in good health (not recorded which). CDR3 sequence: CASRPGQGYTGELFF. The CDR3, as DNA: TGTGCCAGCAGACCGGGACAGGGGTACACCGGGGAGCTGTTTTTT.